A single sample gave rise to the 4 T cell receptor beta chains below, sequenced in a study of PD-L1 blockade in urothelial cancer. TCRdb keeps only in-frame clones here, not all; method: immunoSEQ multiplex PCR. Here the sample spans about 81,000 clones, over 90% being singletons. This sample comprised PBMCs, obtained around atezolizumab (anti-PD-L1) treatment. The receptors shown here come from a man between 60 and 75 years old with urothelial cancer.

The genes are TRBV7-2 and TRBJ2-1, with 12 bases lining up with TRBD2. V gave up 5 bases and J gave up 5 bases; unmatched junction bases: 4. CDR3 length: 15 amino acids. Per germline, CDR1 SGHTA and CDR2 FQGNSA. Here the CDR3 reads CASSRTSGDHNEQFF. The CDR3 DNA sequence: TGTGCCAGCAGCCGGACTAGCGGGGATCACAATGAGCAGTTCTTC.

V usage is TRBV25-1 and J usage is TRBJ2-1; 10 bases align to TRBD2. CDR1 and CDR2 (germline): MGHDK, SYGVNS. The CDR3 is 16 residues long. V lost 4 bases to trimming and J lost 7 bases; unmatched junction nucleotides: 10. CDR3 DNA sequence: TGTGCCAGCAGTGGGTCGGCGGCTAGCGGGGGAAATGAGCAGTTCTTC. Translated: CASSGSAASGGNEQFF.

The CDR3 DNA sequence: TGTGCCAGTAGTATAGTCAGCGGGGAGTCCTACGAGCAGTACTTC. The encoded protein is CASSIVSGESYEQYF. J is TRBJ2-7 and V is TRBV19; 7 bases line up with TRBD2. The CDR3 runs to 15 residues. Trimming removed 1 base from V and 1 base from J; junction bases left unmatched: 4. CDR1 and CDR2 from the germline V gene are LNHDA and SQIVND (reference sequence).

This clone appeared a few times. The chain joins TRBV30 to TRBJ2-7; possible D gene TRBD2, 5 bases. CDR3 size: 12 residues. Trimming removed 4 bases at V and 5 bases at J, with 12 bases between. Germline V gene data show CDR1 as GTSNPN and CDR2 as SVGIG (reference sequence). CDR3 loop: CAWTSSGDEQYF. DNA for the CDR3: TGTGCCTGGACCTCCTCCGGGGACGAGCAGTACTTC.